One TCR beta chain is described in this entry. Only a few counts were recorded for this clonotype. Its binding antigen is unknown. Base qualities are not at hand, and no much larger clone is one base apart. This record comes from a study of early T cells in non-severe SARS-CoV-2 infection (dated by TCRdb to about 2021). Turning to the overall study: TCR sequencing used bulk RNA from unsorted whole blood, so alpha and beta chains could not be paired.

Set within a cohort of healthcare workers in London, UK, this nested case-control study involved weekly PCR testing of nasopharyngeal swabs along with blood sampling. Healthcare workers were recruited between 23 and 31 March 2020, during the week of the UK lockdown, and were followed weekly for up to about 15 weeks. V is shortened by 3 bases, J by 2 bases, and the region joining them spans 7 bases. As encoded in the germline V gene (reference sequence), CDR1 is LNHDA while CDR2 is SQIVND. The CDR3 contains 14 residues, cysteine and phenylalanine counted. Of all the DNA, just the CDR3 is kept, 42 bases in frame from base 1. The library was built by means of 5' RACE. The sequencing machine was a NextSeq 500. The TCR library protocol attached unique molecular identifiers to individual cDNA molecules to correct for sequencing error and PCR bias. Both TCR alpha and beta chains were sequenced, and tight co-correlation was observed between alpha and beta sequence abundances in each sample. Regarding the original processing steps: Decombinator V4 was used to annotate TCR sequences for V gene, J gene and CDR3. TCRs were defined as expanded if a significant change between any two time points was detected under a Poisson model with p below 0.0001. TCR abundances were normalised to the total number of TCRs sequenced per sample and were expressed as counts per million. TRAV1-2 paired with TRAJ12, TRAJ20 or TRAJ33 defined MAIT TCRs, while TRAV10 paired with TRAJ18 defined iNKT TCRs. VDJdb, accessed 1 November 2021, was searched for CMV, EBV and SARS-CoV-2 annotated TCRs, with TCRs annotated for multiple antigens excluded. TCRdb reprocessing: public reads trimmed at Q25 with fastp, clones called with MiXCR, in-frame beta chains kept. Rows with a matching CDR3 protein are joined into one entry that keeps the most common DNA and genes. TCRdb, not the original authors, processed these V and J calls. This sample lists 45,000 to 60,000 distinct CDR3 sequences; approximately 8% were detected once. The ten largest account for almost 4% of the sample.

Broader findings and caveats from the paper: Matching against VDJdb was skewed toward anti-spike CD8 responses, likely underestimated virus-specific expansions, and missed private and CD4 specificities.

The clonotype originates from an adult who was a healthcare worker with PCR-confirmed SARS-CoV-2 infection or an uninfected control (not recorded which). The sequencing used whole blood, collected at baseline. Recombination connected TRBV19 to TRBJ2-2; there is no confident call for the D gene. The base sequence is TGTGCCAGTAGTATCAGCTTTAACACCGGGGAGCTGTTTTTT. Its coded protein is CASSISFNTGELFF.